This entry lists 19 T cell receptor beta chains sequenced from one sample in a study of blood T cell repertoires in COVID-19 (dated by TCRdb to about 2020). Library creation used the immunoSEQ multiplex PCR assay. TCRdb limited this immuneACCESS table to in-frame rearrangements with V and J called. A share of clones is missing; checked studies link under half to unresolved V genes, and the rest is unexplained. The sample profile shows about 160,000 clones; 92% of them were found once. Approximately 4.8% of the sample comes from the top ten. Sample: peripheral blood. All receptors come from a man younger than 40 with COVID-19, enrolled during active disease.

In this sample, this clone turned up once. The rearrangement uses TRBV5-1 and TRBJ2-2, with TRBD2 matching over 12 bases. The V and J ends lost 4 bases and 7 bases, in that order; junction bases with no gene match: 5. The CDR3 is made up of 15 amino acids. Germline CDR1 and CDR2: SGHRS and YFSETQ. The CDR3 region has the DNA TGCGCCAGCAGCCGGACTAGCGGGGTCGTCGGGGAGCTGTTTTTT. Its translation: CASSRTSGVVGELFF. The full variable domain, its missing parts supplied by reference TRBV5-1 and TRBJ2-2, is KAGVTQTPRYLIKTRGQQVTLSCSPISGHRSVSWYQQTPGQGLQFLFEYFSETQRNKGNFPGRFSGRQFSNSRSEMNVSTLELGDSALYLCASSRTSGVVGELFFGEGSRLTVL.

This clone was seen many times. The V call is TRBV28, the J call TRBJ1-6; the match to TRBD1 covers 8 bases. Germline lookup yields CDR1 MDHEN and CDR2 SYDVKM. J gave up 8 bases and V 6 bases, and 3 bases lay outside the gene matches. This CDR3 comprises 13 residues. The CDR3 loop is CASSLDRDSPLHF. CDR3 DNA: TGTGCCAGCAGCCTGGACAGGGATTCACCCCTCCACTTT.

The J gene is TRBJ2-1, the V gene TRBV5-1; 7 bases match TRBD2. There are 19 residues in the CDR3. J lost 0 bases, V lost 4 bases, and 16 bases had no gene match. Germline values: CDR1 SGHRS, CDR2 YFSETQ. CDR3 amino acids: CASSTRGGGGPDSYNEQFF. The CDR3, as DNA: TGCGCCAGCAGCACCCGTGGGGGGGGAGGGCCAGACTCCTACAATGAGCAGTTCTTC.

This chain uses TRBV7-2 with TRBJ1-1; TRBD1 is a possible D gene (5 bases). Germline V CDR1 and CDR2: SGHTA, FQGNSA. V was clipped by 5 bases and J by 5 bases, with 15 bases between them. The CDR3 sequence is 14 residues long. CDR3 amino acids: CASSPGRGGTEAFF. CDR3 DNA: TGTGCCAGCAGCCCCGGACGGGGGGGGACTGAAGCTTTCTTT.

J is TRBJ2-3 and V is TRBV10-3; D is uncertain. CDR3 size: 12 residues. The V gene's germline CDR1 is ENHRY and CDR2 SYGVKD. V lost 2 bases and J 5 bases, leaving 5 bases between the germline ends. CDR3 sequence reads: CAISETRDTQYF. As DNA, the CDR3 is TGTGCCATCAGTGAGACCAGAGATACGCAGTATTTT.

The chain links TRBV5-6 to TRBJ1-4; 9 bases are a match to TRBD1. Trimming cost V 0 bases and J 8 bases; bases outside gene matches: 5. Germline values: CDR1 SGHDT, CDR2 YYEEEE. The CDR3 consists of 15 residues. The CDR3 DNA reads TGTGCCAGCAGCTTGGCCGGGACAGGGTGGGAAAAACTGTTTTTT. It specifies CASSLAGTGWEKLFF.

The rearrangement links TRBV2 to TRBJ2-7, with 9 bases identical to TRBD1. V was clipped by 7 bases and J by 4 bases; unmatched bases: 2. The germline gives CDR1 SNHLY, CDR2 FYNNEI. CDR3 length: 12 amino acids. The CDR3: CASNGQGYEQYF. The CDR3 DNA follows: TGTGCCAGCAATGGACAGGGGTACGAGCAGTACTTC.

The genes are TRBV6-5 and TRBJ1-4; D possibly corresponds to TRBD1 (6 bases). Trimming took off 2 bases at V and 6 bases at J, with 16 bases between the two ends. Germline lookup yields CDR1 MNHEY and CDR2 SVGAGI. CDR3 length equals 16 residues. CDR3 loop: CASSYMGAARDEKLFF. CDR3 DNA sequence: TGTGCCAGCAGTTACATGGGGGCCGCTAGAGATGAAAAACTGTTTTTT.

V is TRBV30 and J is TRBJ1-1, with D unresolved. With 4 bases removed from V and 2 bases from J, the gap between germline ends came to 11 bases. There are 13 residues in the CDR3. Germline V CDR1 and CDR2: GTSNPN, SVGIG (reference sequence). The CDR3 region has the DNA TGTGCCTGGAACCTGCAGATAAACACTGAAGCTTTCTTT. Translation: CAWNLQINTEAFF. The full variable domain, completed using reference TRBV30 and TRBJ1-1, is SQTIHQWPATLVQPVGSPLSLECTVEGTSNPNLYWYRQAAGRGLQLLFYSVGIGQISSEVPQNLSASRPQDRQFILSSKKLLLSDSGFYLCAWNLQINTEAFFGQGTRLTVV.

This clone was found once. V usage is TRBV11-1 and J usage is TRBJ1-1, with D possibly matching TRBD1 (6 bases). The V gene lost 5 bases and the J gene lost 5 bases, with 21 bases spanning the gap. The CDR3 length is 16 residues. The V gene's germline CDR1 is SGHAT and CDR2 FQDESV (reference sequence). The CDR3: CASSLFTAGRGTEAFF. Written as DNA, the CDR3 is TGTGCCAGCAGCCTCTTTACAGCAGGGAGGGGGACTGAAGCTTTCTTT.

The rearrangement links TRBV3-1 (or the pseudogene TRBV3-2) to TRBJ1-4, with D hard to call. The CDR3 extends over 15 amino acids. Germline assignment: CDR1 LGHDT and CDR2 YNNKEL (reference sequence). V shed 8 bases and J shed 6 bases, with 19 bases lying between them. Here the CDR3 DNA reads TGTGCCAGCGGGATCTTCCCGAGGGATGATGAAAAACTGTTTTTT. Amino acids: CASGIFPRDDEKLFF.

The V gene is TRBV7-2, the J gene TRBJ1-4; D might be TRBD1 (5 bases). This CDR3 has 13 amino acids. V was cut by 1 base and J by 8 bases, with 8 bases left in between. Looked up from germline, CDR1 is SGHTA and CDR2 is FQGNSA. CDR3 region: CASSLGGDEKLFF. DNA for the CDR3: TGTGCCAGCAGCTTAGGGGGGGACGAAAAACTGTTTTTT.

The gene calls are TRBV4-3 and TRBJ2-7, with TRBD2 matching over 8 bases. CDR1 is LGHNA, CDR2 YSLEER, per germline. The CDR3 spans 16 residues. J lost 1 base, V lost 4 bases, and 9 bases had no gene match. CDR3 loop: CASSPRTSGVSYEQYF. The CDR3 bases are TGCGCCAGCAGCCCCCGCACTAGCGGAGTTTCCTACGAGCAGTACTTC.

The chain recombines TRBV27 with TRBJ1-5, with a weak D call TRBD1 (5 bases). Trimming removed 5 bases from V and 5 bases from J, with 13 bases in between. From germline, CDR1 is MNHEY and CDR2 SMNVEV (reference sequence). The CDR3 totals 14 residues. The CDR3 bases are TGTGCCAGCAGTCCCTGGGGGACTCATCAGCCCCAGCATTTT. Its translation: CASSPWGTHQPQHF.

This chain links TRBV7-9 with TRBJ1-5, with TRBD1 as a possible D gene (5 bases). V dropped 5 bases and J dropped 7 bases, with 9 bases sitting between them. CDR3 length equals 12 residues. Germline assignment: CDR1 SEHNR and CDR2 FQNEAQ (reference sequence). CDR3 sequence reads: CASSPGGQPQHF. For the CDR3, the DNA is TGTGCCAGCAGCCCCGGGGGACAGCCCCAGCATTTT.

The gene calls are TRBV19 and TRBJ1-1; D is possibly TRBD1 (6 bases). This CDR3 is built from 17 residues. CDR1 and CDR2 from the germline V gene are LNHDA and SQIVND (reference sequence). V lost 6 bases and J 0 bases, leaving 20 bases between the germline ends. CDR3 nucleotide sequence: TGTGCCAGTAGCCCCTACGGGGGGCCCGTCATGAACACTGAAGCTTTCTTT. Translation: CASSPYGGPVMNTEAFF. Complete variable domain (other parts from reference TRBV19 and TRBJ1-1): DGGITQSPKYLFRKEGQNVTLSCEQNLNHDAMYWYRQDPGQGLRLIYYSQIVNDFQKGDIAEGYSVSREKKESFPLTVTSAQKNPTAFYLCASSPYGGPVMNTEAFFGQGTRLTVV.

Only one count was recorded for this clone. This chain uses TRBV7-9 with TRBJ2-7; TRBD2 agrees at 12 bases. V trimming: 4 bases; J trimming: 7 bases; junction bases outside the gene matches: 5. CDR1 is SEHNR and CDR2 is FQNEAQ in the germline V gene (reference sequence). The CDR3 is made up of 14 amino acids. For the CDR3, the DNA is TGTGCCAGCAGCTCAGGACTAGCGGGAAGGGAGCAGTACTTC. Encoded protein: CASSSGLAGREQYF.

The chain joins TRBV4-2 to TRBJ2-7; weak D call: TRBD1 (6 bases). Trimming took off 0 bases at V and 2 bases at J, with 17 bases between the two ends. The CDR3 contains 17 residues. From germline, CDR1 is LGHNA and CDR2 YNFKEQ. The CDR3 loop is CASSQELGLTGPYEQYF. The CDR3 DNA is TGTGCCAGCAGCCAAGAATTAGGGTTGACAGGCCCCTACGAGCAGTACTTC.

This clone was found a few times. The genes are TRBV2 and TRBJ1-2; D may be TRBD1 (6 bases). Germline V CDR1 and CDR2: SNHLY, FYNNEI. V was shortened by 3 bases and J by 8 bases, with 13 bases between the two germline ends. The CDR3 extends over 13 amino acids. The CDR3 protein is CASSEGRGFGYTF. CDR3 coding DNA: TGTGCCAGCAGTGAGGGCAGGGGATTCGGCTACACCTTC.